These 8 T cell receptor beta chains originate from one sample sequenced in a study of T cells in Graves' hyperthyroidism and ophthalmopathy. The TCR beta CDR3 regions underwent amplification using RNA transcripts as the source. Primed by the HTBI set, a first-round RT-PCR was run on the TCR CDR3. Each CDR3 protein is one row after TCRdb ran MiXCR on the multiplex PCR reads. The sample holds under 700,000 distinct CDR3 sequences, roughly 50% seen once. What was sequenced was peripheral blood or thyroid tissue (not recorded which). These receptor sequences come from a woman younger than 35 with Graves' hyperthyroidism.

Details on this clonotype: A single base separates this from a much larger clone, so it may be a read error. V is TRBV5-4 and J is TRBJ2-5; D call uncertain. The CDR3 contains 13 residues. Germline V gene lookup returns CDR1 SGHNT and CDR2 YYREEE (reference sequence). Between the trimmed V and J ends, which lost 4 bases and 4 bases, there was a span of 11 bases. In DNA, the CDR3 is TGTGCCAGCAGCCAAGAAGATAGAGAGACCCAGTACTTC. Translated: CASSQEDRETQYF.

This rearrangement joins TRBV7-2 to TRBJ2-7; perhaps D is TRBD1 or TRBD2 (5 bases each). The CDR3 covers 14 residues. The V gene lost 4 bases and the J gene lost 3 bases, with 13 bases spanning the gap. CDR1 SGHTA and CDR2 FQGNSA come from the germline V gene. The CDR3 DNA reads TGTGCCAGCAGCTGGGGGATGTTCCTCTACGAGCAGTACTTC. As protein: CASSWGMFLYEQYF.

This clonotype was found many times. The gene calls are TRBV7-9 and TRBJ1-2, with D unclear. CDR3 size: 13 residues. CDR1 SEHNR and CDR2 FQNEAQ come from the germline V gene (reference sequence). V dropped 4 bases and J dropped 9 bases, with 15 bases sitting between them. CDR3 region: CASSSTAARSYTF. The CDR3 DNA reads TGTGCCAGCAGCTCAACAGCGGCAAGGAGCTACACCTTC.

This clonotype was seen only a few times. The gene calls are TRBV7-9 and TRBJ1-2; D is uncertain. Per the germline V gene, CDR1 is SEHNR and CDR2 is FQNEAQ (reference sequence). The CDR3 sequence is 13 residues long. Trimming cost V 4 bases and J 4 bases, with 10 bases left between them. DNA of the CDR3: TGTGCCAGCAGCTCGGCAGACTTCTATGGCTACACCTTC. Its translation: CASSSADFYGYTF.

This clonotype was seen ten or more times. V and J are TRBV19 and TRBJ2-7; D is uncertain. V was trimmed by 6 bases and J by 2 bases, leaving 8 bases between them. This CDR3 contains 12 residues. The germline CDR1 and CDR2 sequences are LNHDA and SQIVND (reference sequence). CDR3 protein: CASSETTYEQYF. In nucleotides, the CDR3 is TGTGCCAGTAGCGAGACGACCTACGAGCAGTACTTC. Supplemented by reference TRBV19 and TRBJ2-7, the full variable domain reads DGGITQSPKYLFRKEGQNVTLSCEQNLNHDAMYWYRQDPGQGLRLIYYSQIVNDFQKGDIAEGYSVSREKKESFPLTVTSAQKNPTAFYLCASSETTYEQYFGPGTRLTVT.

This clonotype was seen ten or more times. The chain joins TRBV7-6 to TRBJ2-5; 7 bases fit TRBD1. The CDR3 sequence is 15 residues long. The germline gives CDR1 SGHVS, CDR2 FNYEAQ. V gave up 5 bases and J gave up 1 base; unmatched junction bases: 7. The CDR3 DNA sequence: TGTGCCAGCAGCCCAGGGGGTTCGGTCCAAGAGACCCAGTACTTC. Amino acid sequence: CASSPGGSVQETQYF.

The chain recombines TRBV2 with TRBJ1-5, with D possibly TRBD1 on 5 matching bases. CDR1 and CDR2 from the germline V gene are SNHLY and FYNNEI. CDR3 length equals 14 residues. Trimming shortened V by 7 bases and J by 6 bases, and 16 bases separated the two germline ends. CDR3 loop: CASTAGKGAQPQHF. The CDR3 coding sequence is TGTGCCAGCACCGCAGGAAAAGGGGCTCAGCCCCAGCATTTT.

The table lists this clonotype with many counts. The CDR3 protein is CATSDLEGHDGYTF. The CDR3 DNA follows: TGTGCCACCAGTGATTTGGAGGGCCACGATGGCTACACCTTC. V is TRBV24-1 and J is TRBJ1-2; D gene unclear. The germline gives CDR1 KGHDR, CDR2 SFDVKD. Trimming stripped 0 bases from V and 6 bases from J, with 10 bases between. This CDR3 has 14 residues.